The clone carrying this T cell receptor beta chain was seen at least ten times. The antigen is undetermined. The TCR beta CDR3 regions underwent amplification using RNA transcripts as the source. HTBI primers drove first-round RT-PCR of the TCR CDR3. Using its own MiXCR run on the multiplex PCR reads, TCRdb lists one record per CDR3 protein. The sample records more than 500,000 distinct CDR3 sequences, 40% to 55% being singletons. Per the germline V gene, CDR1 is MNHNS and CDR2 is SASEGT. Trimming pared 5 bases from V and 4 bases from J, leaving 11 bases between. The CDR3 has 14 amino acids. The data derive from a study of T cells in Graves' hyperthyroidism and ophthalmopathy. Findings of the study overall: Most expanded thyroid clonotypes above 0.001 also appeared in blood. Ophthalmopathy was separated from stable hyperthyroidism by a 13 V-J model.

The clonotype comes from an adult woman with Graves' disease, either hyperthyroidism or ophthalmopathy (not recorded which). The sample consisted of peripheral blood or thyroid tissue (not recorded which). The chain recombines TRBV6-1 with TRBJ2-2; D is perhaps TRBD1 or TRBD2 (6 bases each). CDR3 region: CASSRGPVTGELFF. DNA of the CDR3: TGTGCCAGCAGTCGGGGGCCCGTCACCGGGGAGCTGTTTTTT.